Listed here are 20 T cell receptor beta chains from one sample, sequenced in a study of Tregs in tolerant kidney transplant recipients. The nonmyeloablative bone marrow transplants came from related graft donors, with transient mixed chimerism. Profiling relied on immunoSEQ multiplex PCR, and the TCRdb table lists in-frame clones only, not all of them. This listing includes about 15,000 clones. The sequencing here drew on CD4+ T cells from blood (PBMCs), taken 12 months after the transplant. All receptors derive from a human patient who received a combined kidney and bone marrow transplant. The T cells may come from the graft donor.

With respect to this clone: The read is 3 residues too short to cover the CDR3 end, so that end is filled in from the germline J gene. V and J are TRBV10-3 and TRBJ2-7; tentative D call: TRBD1 (5 bases). The V end was cut by 1 base, the J end by 3 bases, with 13 bases between. CDR1 and CDR2 from the germline V gene are ENHRY and SYGVKD. This CDR3 is built from 15 residues. CDR3 DNA, as far as it was read: TGTGCCATCAGTGAGTTTACAGGTTCACTCTACGAG. Encoded protein: CAISEFTGSLYE. The entire CDR3 protein is CAISEFTGSLYEQYF.

Of note for this clone: Read data end 3 residues before the CDR3 end; the end is taken from the germline J gene. V gene TRBV7-9 combines with J gene TRBJ1-2; tentatively, D is TRBD1 (5 bases). The CDR3 runs 14 residues. V was cut by 1 base and J by 4 bases, with 10 bases left in between. From germline, CDR1 is SEHNR and CDR2 FQNEAQ (reference sequence). Partial CDR3 DNA: TGTGCCAGCAGCTTAGACCGTGACAGCTATGGC. Its translation: CASSLDRDSYG. The entire CDR3 protein is CASSLDRDSYGYTF.

As concerns this clone: The CDR3 goes on 3 residues after the read ends, and that part is filled in from the germline J gene. V usage is TRBV7-9 and J usage is TRBJ2-3, with 9 bases that match TRBD2. With 4 bases clipped from V and 4 bases from J, the junction kept 3 bases outside the gene matches. From germline, CDR1 is SEHNR and CDR2 FQNEAQ (reference sequence). This CDR3 has 14 amino acids. Partial CDR3 DNA: TGTGCCAGCAGCTGGGCGGGAGGGCCAGATACG. This translates into CASSWAGGPDT. The full-length CDR3 reads as CASSWAGGPDTQYF.

Details on this clone: The read terminates 3 residues ahead of where the CDR3 ends, so the germline J gene completes it. This rearrangement joins TRBV10-3 to TRBJ2-2; 10 positions agree with TRBD2. Losses at the gene ends were 7 bases for V and 2 bases for J; bases not matched to a gene: 7. Per germline, CDR1 ENHRY and CDR2 SYGVKD. CDR3 length equals 16 residues. The covered CDR3 bases are TGTGCCATCAAAACCGGGACTAGCGAAAACACCGGGGAG. Translating it yields CAIKTGTSENTGE. The whole CDR3 protein is CAIKTGTSENTGELFF.

To note about this clone: The CDR3 extends 3 residues past the end of the read, so its final part is completed from the germline J gene. The chain uses TRBV23-1 and TRBJ1-2; 9 nucleotides line up with TRBD1. TRBV23-1 is recorded as an ORF, its role being uncertain. The CDR3 runs to 14 residues. The CDR3 reads CAHHKSGTGPGYTF. The covered CDR3 bases are TGCGCCCATCACAAGTCCGGGACAGGGCCCGGC.

Regarding this clone: The observed sequence ends 3 residues before the CDR3 terminus, with the missing tail filled in from the germline J gene. The gene calls are TRBV30 and TRBJ1-1; D unclear. The CDR3 is made up of 13 amino acids. Trimming pared 4 bases from V and 1 base from J, leaving 10 bases between. Germline assignment: CDR1 GTSNPN and CDR2 SVGIG (reference sequence). Here the CDR3 reads CAWTYNRNTEAFF. Incomplete CDR3 DNA: TGTGCCTGGACTTACAACAGGAACACTGAA.

A word on this clone: The CDR3 end falls 3 residues outside the read, so it is completed with the germline J gene. The genes are TRBV28 and TRBJ2-2; 8 positions match TRBD1. The J segment lost 4 bases and the V segment lost 6 bases, leaving 13 bases of the junction unmatched. This CDR3 contains 17 residues. CDR1 and CDR2 from the germline V gene are MDHEN and SYDVKM. The CDR3 region is CASRLSAGTGRTGELFF. The CDR3 bases that were read are TGTGCCAGCAGACTTTCAGCCGGGACAGGACGCACCGGGGAG.

Worth noting for this clone: The CDR3 is cut off 3 residues early in the read; its end comes from the germline J gene. The rearrangement joins TRBV24-1 to TRBJ2-5; the D call may be TRBD1 or TRBD2 (5 bases each). The CDR3 consists of 15 residues. Germline CDR1 and CDR2: KGHDR and SFDVKD. V lost 4 bases to trimming and J lost 3 bases, with 14 bases between them. CDR3 bases read: TGTGCCACCAGTGAGAGGGGATCCCCAGAAGAGACC. Protein: CATSERGSPEET. The CDR3 as a whole reads CATSERGSPEETQYF.

For this clone: The sequenced fragment ends 3 residues before the CDR3 boundary, so the rest is inferred from the germline J gene. This rearrangement joins TRBV20-1 to TRBJ1-1; 10 bases are a match to TRBD1. In germline, CDR1 is DFQATT, CDR2 SNEGSKA (reference sequence). The CDR3 totals 15 residues. Germline trimming cut 6 bases from V and 1 base from J; bases unmatched to any gene: 8. CDR3 DNA (partial): TGCAGTGCGCGGACAGGGGGGAAGGGGAACACTGAA. Residues: CSARTGGKGNTE. The whole CDR3 protein is CSARTGGKGNTEAFF.

About this clone itself: The missing CDR3 end, 3 residues past where the read stops, is filled in from the germline J gene. The chain recombines TRBV6-1 with TRBJ2-3; 13 bases are a match to TRBD2. The CDR3 extends over 17 amino acids. V gave up 4 bases and J gave up 2 bases; unmatched junction bases: 6. Germline CDR1 and CDR2: MNHNS and SASEGT. CDR3 DNA, as far as it was read: TGTGCCAGCAGTGCAGCCGGGACTAGCGGGGCCACAGATACG. Protein: CASSAAGTSGATDT. Given in full, the CDR3 is CASSAAGTSGATDTQYF.

With regard to this clone: The read terminates 3 residues before the CDR3 end, so the remaining end is supplied by the germline J gene. This chain connects TRBV10-2 to TRBJ2-5; 12 bases map to TRBD2. The CDR3 loop spans 14 amino acids. CDR1 and CDR2 from the germline V gene are WSHSY and SAAADI. V lost 6 bases and J lost 5; bases outside the gene matches: 4. The sequenced CDR3 bases are TGCGCCAGCAGACGGACTAGCGGGATTGAGACC. Amino acid sequence: CASRRTSGIET. The whole CDR3 sequence reads CASRRTSGIETQYF.

In the case of this clone: Read coverage stops 3 residues before the CDR3 terminus; the germline J gene supplies the remainder. The J gene is TRBJ1-2, the V gene TRBV30; the D gene is possibly TRBD1 (6 bases). Germline values: CDR1 GTSNPN, CDR2 SVGIG (reference sequence). The CDR3 has 13 residues. Incomplete CDR3 DNA: TGTGCCTGGAGAGTTCAGGGGACGTCGGGC. This translates into CAWRVQGTSG. The entire CDR3 protein reads CAWRVQGTSGYTF.

As for this clone: The read halts 3 residues ahead of the CDR3 end, with the missing end drawn from the germline J gene. The chain links TRBV15 to TRBJ2-5; a weak D match, TRBD1 (6 bases). Germline loops: CDR1 LNHNV, CDR2 YYDKDF (reference sequence). The V gene lost 8 bases and the J gene lost 0 bases, with 16 bases spanning the gap. The CDR3 covers 15 residues. The CDR3 here is CATQRGDRNQETQYF. The sequenced CDR3 bases are TGTGCCACCCAAAGGGGAGACAGGAACCAAGAGACC.

On this clone itself: The read stops 3 residues short of the end of the CDR3; the missing end is completed from the germline J gene. The chain carries TRBV5-1 and TRBJ2-1; maybe TRBD1 (5 bases). The CDR3 runs to 13 residues. In germline, CDR1 is SGHRS, CDR2 YFSETQ. The V and J ends lost 2 bases and 5 bases respectively, with 8 bases between them. CDR3 residues: CASSLDRHNEQFF. The CDR3 bases that were read are TGCGCCAGCAGCTTAGACAGACACAATGAG.

As regards this clone: The read stops 3 residues short of the end of the CDR3; the missing end is completed from the germline J gene. V is TRBV30 and J is TRBJ2-7, with 8 positions matching TRBD1. The CDR3 totals 14 residues. J was trimmed by 4 bases and V by 0 bases; bases with no gene match: 5. Germline V lookup: CDR1 GTSNPN, CDR2 SVGIG (reference sequence). The CDR3 loop reads CAWSVAGGAYEQYF. The part of the CDR3 DNA that was read is TGTGCCTGGAGTGTGGCAGGGGGCGCGTACGAG.

Comments on this clone: The read terminates 3 residues ahead of where the CDR3 ends, so the germline J gene completes it. This chain links TRBV5-1 with TRBJ1-2; D not resolved. The CDR3 has 15 amino acids. Germline V gives CDR1 SGHRS, CDR2 YFSETQ. Trimming pared 3 bases from V and 6 bases from J, leaving 18 bases between. CDR3 DNA (partial): TGCGCCAGCAGCTCGGAGGGCCAGCTTATGGATGGC. Translation: CASSSEGQLMDG. The full-length CDR3 reads as CASSSEGQLMDGYTF. Full variable domain (outside the CDR3, taken from reference TRBV5-1 and TRBJ1-2): KAGVTQTPRYLIKTRGQQVTLSCSPISGHRSVSWYQQTPGQGLQFLFEYFSETQRNKGNFPGRFSGRQFSNSRSEMNVSTLELGDSALYLCASSSEGQLMDGYTFGSGTRLTVV.

Regarding this clone: The read stops 3 residues short of the end of the CDR3; the missing end is completed from the germline J gene. The rearrangement uses TRBV28 and TRBJ1-2; the D gene is possibly TRBD1 (5 bases). The CDR3 contains 13 residues. Trimming shortened V by 11 bases and J by 6 bases, and 19 bases separated the two germline ends. Per germline, CDR1 MDHEN and CDR2 SYDVKM. CDR3 amino acids: CAVLPGQGHGYTF. CDR3 bases read: TGTGCCGTGCTCCCGGGCCAGGGCCATGGC.

To note about this clone: The sequenced fragment ends 3 residues before the CDR3 boundary, so the rest is inferred from the germline J gene. V gene TRBV4-2 combines with J gene TRBJ2-7; the D is unclear. The germline V gene encodes CDR1 LGHNA and CDR2 YNFKEQ. The CDR3 totals 15 residues. Between the trimmed V and J ends, which lost 1 base and 2 bases, there was a span of 12 bases. CDR3 residues: CASSQALARTYEQYF. CDR3 DNA, as far as it was read: TGTGCCAGCAGCCAAGCGTTGGCCAGGACCTACGAG.

Of note for this clone: The read is 3 residues too short to cover the CDR3 end, so that end is filled in from the germline J gene. This chain joins TRBV10-3 and TRBJ2-5, with 7 bases identical to TRBD1. Germline lookup yields CDR1 ENHRY and CDR2 SYGVKD. The CDR3 contains 12 residues. V was pared by 10 bases and J by 5 bases, with 7 bases of the junction left unmatched. The sequenced part of the CDR3 DNA is TGTGCCACCCAGACAGGGCTGGAGACC. Translating gives CATQTGLET. The full-length CDR3 reads as CATQTGLETQYF.

Concerning this clone itself: The CDR3 goes on 3 residues after the read ends, and that part is filled in from the germline J gene. J is TRBJ2-2 and V is TRBV10-3; TRBD1 might be the D (6 bases). Germline V lookup: CDR1 ENHRY, CDR2 SYGVKD. The CDR3 is 17 residues long. The V gene lost 3 bases and the J gene lost 1 base, with 15 bases spanning the gap. The covered CDR3 bases are TGTGCCATCAGTGATAAACAGGGTAACGGGAACACCGGGGAG. This gives the protein CAISDKQGNGNTGE. The complete CDR3 sequence is CAISDKQGNGNTGELFF.